Many counts were recorded for the clone carrying this T cell receptor (beta chain). The data belong to a study of blood T cells in healthy people across ages. Combining a sample-barcoded 5' primer with a J-beta primer mix, a second PCR ran for 7 to 11 cycles. In TCRdb, the 5' RACE reads were re-called with MiXCR into one record per CDR3 protein. The data contain around 1.5 million distinct CDR3 sequences, 40% to 50% of them seen just once; the ten biggest clones take up roughly 8.2%. This CDR3 region has 11 residues. V lost 7 bases and J 6 bases, leaving 10 bases between the germline ends. Looked up from germline, CDR1 is SQVTM and CDR2 is ANQGSEA.

The V gene is TRBV29-1, the J gene TRBJ2-1; a weak D match, TRBD2 (5 bases). The TCR sequence derives from a woman between 18 and 29 years old in good health. The specimen sequenced was blood. The chain's CDR3 is CSEQRVNEQFF. The CDR3 DNA reads TGCAGCGAACAGAGGGTCAATGAGCAGTTCTTC.